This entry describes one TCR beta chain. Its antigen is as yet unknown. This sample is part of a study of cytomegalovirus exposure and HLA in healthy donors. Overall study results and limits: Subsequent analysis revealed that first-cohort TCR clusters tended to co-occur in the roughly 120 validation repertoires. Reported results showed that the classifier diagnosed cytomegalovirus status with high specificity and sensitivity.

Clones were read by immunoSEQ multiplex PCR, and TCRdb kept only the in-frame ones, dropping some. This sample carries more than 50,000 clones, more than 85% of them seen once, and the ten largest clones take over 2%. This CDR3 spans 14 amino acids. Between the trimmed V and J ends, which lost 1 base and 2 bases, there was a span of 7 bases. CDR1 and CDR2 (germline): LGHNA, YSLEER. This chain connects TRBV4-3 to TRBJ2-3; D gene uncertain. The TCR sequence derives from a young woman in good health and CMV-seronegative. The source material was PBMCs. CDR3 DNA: TGCGCCAGCAGCCAAGGGCCGATCACAGATACGCAGTATTTT. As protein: CASSQGPITDTQYF.